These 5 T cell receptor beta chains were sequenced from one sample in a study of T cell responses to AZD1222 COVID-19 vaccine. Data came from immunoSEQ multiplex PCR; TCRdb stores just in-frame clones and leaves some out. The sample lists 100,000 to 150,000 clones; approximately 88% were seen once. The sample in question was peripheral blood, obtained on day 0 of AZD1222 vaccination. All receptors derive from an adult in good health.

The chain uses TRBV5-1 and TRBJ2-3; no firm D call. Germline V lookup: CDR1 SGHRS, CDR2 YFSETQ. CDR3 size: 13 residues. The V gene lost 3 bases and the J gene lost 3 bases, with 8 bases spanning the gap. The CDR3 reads CASSSRTTDTQYF. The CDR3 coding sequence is TGCGCCAGCAGCTCCCGGACGACAGATACGCAGTATTTT.

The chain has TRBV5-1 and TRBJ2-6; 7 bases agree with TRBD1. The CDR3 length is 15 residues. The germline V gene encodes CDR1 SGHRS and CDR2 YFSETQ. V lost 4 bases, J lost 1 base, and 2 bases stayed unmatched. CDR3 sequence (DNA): TGCGCCAGCAGCAGACAGGGTTCTGGGGCCAACGTCCTGACTTTC. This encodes CASSRQGSGANVLTF.

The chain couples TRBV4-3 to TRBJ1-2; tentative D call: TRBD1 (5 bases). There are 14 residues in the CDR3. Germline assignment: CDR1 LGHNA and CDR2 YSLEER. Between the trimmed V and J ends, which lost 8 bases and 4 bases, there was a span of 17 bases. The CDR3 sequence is CASARGRDGYGYTF. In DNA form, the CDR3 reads TGCGCCAGCGCCCGGGGGAGGGATGGCTATGGCTACACCTTC.

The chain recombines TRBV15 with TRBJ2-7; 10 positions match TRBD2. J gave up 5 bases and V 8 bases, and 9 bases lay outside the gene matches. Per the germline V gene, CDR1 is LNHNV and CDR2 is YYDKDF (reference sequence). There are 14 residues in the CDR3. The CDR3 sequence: CATGSGRAGNEQYF. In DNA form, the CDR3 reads TGTGCCACCGGGAGCGGGAGGGCCGGGAACGAGCAGTACTTC.

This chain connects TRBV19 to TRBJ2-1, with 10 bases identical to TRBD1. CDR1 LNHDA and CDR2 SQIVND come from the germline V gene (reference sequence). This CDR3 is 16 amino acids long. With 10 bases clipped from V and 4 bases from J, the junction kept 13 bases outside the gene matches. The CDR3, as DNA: TGTGCCAATAGACTCCCGGGGACAGGGGCATACAATGAGCAGTTCTTC. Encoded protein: CANRLPGTGAYNEQFF.